This TCR beta chain was captured in a study of blood T cell repertoires in COVID-19. The age range of participants was 18 to 89 years, with residence in under 25 US areas. A case of COVID-19 had been met by exposed participants within 2 weeks before study entry. The CDR3 covers 13 residues. Trimming removed 4 bases from V and 7 bases from J; junction bases left unmatched: 7. CDR1 is SGDLS, CDR2 YYNGEE, per germline. In the source study's methods: Estimated nucleated cell counts came from reference gene primer amplification. Sequencing was performed with immunoSEQ multiplex PCR; in TCRdb, only in-frame clones are kept and a portion is missing. The V and J calls and clone size come from that table; D and trimming were worked out from the DNA. The table includes 300,000 to 400,000 clones, over 90% detected once.

This sequence joins TRBV9 and TRBJ1-2; 7 nucleotides agree with TRBD1. Sequenced material: PBMCs or T cells enriched from blood (not recorded which). The TCR comes from a woman in her thirties who had been exposed to COVID-19. This CDR3 reads CASSSTGDPGYTF. The CDR3 DNA sequence: TGTGCCAGCAGCTCAACAGGGGATCCTGGCTACACCTTC.